Following are 5 T cell receptor beta chains from one sample sequenced in a study of PD-1 blockade in classical Hodgkin lymphoma. The time point denotes: cycle 4 day 1 (C4D1), after less than 7 weeks of nivolumab. Relapse was seen in all patients after autologous stem cell transplantation, and brentuximab vedotin exposure was variable. Repertoires were generated with immunoSEQ multiplex PCR, while TCRdb's copy carries only in-frame clones and drops some. The sample lists 20,000 to 25,000 clones, 60% to 80% occurring once. This material consisted of peripheral blood mononuclear cells (PBMCs), taken before the fourth cycle of nivolumab. The receptors derive from a human donor with classical Hodgkin lymphoma.

J is TRBJ1-1 and V is TRBV18; tentatively, D is TRBD1 (6 bases). The CDR3 sequence is 15 residues long. V lost 2 bases and J 3 bases, leaving 13 bases between the germline ends. The germline V gene encodes CDR1 KGHSH and CDR2 LQKENI. The CDR3 region is CASSPSINRDTEAFF. As DNA, the CDR3 is TGTGCCAGCTCACCATCAATAAACAGGGACACTGAAGCTTTCTTT.

This clone appeared once. The V call is TRBV28, the J call TRBJ2-3, with a weak D call TRBD2 (5 bases). This CDR3 comprises 14 residues. Trimming left V 6 bases short and J 0 bases short, with 10 bases between. Germline-derived CDR1 and CDR2 are MDHEN and SYDVKM. Written as DNA, the CDR3 is TGTGCCAGCAGGATAGCGCCTAGCACAGATACGCAGTATTTT. This gives the protein CASRIAPSTDTQYF.

The V gene is TRBV5-6, the J gene TRBJ1-1; 10 bases match TRBD1. The CDR3 totals 13 residues. From germline, CDR1 is SGHDT and CDR2 YYEEEE. The V segment lost 0 bases and the J segment 8 bases; nucleotides outside the gene matches: 1. CDR3 sequence reads: CASSLEGQGEAFF. The CDR3 DNA reads as TGTGCCAGCAGCTTGGAGGGACAGGGGGAAGCTTTCTTT.

V gene TRBV5-4 combines with J gene TRBJ1-6; perhaps TRBD1 as D (5 bases). This CDR3 spans 15 amino acids. V was clipped by 1 base and J by 8 bases, with 13 bases between them. Germline V gives CDR1 SGHNT, CDR2 YYREEE (reference sequence). CDR3 in DNA: TGTGCCAGCAGCTTGATGGGACCTTCCCATTCACCCCTCCACTTT. Amino acid sequence: CASSLMGPSHSPLHF.

This clone has just a few counts. The gene calls are TRBV5-6 and TRBJ1-2; no firm D call. The length of the CDR3 is 13 residues. Trimming stripped 7 bases from V and 0 bases from J, with 10 bases between. The germline CDR1 and CDR2 sequences are SGHDT and YYEEEE. The CDR3 nucleotides read TGTGCCAGCGTACAGCGGTCTAACTATGGCTACACCTTC. It yields the protein CASVQRSNYGYTF.